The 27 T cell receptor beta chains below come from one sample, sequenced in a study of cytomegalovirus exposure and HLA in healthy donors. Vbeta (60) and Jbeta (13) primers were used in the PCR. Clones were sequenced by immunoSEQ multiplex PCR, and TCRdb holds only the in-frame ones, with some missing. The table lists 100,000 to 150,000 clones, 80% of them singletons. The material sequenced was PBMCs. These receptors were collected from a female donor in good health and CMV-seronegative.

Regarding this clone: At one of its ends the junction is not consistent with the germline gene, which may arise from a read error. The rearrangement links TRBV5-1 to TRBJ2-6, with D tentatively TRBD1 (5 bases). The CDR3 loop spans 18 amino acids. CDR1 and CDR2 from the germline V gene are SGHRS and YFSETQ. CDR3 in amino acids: CASSLEWVTVPGANGLTF. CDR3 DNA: TGCGCCAGCAGCTTGGAGTGGGTTACCGTTCCTGGGGCCAACGGCCTGACTTTC.

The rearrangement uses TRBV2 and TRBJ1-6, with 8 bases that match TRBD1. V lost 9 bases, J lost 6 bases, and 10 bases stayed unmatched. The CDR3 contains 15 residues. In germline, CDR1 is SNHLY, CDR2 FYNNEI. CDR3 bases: TGTGCCAGTAACCTCCGGGACAGGCCTAATTCACCCCTCCACTTT. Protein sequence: CASNLRDRPNSPLHF.

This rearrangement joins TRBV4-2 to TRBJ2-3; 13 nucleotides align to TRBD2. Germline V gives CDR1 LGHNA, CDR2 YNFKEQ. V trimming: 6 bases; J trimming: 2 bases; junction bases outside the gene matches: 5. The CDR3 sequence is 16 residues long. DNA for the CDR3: TGTGCCAGCAGTCCGACTAGCGGGGGGTACACAGATACGCAGTATTTT. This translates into CASSPTSGGYTDTQYF.

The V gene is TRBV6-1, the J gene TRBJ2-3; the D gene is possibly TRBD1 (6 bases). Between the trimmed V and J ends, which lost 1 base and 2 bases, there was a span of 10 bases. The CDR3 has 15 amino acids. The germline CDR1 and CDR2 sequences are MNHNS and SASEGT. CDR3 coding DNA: TGTGCCAGCAGTGAAGGGGCAGGGGACACAGATACGCAGTATTTT. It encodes CASSEGAGDTDTQYF.

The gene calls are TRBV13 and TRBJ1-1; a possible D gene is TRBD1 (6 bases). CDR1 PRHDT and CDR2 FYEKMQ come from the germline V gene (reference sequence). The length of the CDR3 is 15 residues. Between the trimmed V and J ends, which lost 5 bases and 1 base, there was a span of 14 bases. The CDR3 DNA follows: TGTGCCAGCAGCGGATACAGGGCCGCGAACACTGAAGCTTTCTTT. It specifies CASSGYRAANTEAFF.

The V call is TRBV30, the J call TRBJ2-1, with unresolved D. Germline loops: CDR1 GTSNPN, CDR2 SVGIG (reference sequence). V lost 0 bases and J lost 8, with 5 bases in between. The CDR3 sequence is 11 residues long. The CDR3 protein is CAWSVPDEQFF. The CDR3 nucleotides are TGTGCCTGGAGTGTACCGGATGAGCAGTTCTTC.

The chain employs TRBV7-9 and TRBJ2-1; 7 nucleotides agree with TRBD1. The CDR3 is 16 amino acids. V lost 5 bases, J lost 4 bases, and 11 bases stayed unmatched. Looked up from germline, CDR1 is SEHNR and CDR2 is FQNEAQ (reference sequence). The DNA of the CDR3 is TGTGCCAGCAGCCCTGGGCAGGGGGACACTTACAATGAGCAGTTCTTC. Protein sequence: CASSPGQGDTYNEQFF.

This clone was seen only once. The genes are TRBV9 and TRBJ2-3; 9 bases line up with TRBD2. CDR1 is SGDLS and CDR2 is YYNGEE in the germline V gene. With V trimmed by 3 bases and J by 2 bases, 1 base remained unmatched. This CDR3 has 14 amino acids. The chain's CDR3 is CASSGTSVTDTQYF. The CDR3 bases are TGTGCCAGCAGCGGGACTAGCGTCACAGATACGCAGTATTTT.

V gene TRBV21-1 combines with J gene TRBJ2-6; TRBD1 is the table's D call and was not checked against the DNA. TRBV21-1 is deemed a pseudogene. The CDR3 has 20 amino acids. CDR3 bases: TGTGCCAGCAGCAAAGTCTTTCTCCGGGACATAACCTCTGGGGCCAACGTCCTGACTTTC. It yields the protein CASSKVFLRDITSGANVLTF.

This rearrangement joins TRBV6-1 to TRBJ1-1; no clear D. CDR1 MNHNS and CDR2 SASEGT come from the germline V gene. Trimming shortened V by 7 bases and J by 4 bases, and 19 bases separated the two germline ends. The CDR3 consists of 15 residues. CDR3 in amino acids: CASTPPGKLGTEAFF. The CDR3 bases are TGTGCCAGCACTCCTCCGGGGAAATTGGGCACTGAAGCTTTCTTT.

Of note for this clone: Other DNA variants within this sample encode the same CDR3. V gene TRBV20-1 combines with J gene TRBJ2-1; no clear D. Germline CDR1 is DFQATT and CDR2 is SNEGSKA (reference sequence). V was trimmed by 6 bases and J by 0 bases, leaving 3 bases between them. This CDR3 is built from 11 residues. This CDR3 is CSASSYNEQFF. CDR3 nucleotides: TGCAGTGCGAGCTCCTACAATGAGCAGTTCTTC.

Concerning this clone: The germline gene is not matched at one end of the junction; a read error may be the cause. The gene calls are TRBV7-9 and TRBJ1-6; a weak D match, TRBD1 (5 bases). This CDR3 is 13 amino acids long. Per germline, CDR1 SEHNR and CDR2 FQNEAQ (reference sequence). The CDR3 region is CSSSLTQASPLHF. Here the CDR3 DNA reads TGTTCCAGCAGCCTAACACAGGCCTCACCCCTCCACTTT.

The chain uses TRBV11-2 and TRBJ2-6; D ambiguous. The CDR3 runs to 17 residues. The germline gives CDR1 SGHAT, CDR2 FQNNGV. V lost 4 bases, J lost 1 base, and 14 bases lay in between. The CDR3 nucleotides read TGTGCCAGCAGCTCTATCCAAACAGAATCTGGGGCCAACGTCCTGACTTTC. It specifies CASSSIQTESGANVLTF.

In nucleotides, the CDR3 is TGTGCCAGCAAGGGCAGGGCCGGAAACACCATATATTTT. Its protein is CASKGRAGNTIYF. The J gene is TRBJ1-3, the V gene TRBV2, with a tentative D call TRBD1 (5 bases). The V gene's germline CDR1 is SNHLY and CDR2 FYNNEI. The CDR3 runs to 13 residues. V dropped 7 bases and J dropped 4 bases, with 11 bases sitting between them.

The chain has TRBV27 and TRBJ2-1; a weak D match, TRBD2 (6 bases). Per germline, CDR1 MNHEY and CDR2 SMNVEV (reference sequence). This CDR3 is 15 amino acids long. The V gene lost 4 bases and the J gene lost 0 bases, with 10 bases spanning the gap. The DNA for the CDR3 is TGTGCCAGCAGTTATGGGGGGAGCTCCTACAATGAGCAGTTCTTC. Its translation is CASSYGGSSYNEQFF.

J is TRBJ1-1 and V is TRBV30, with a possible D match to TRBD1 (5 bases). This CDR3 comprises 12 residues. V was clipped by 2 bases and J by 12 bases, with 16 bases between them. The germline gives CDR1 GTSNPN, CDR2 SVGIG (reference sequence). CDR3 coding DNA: TGTGCCTGGAGTCCCCTTCGGACAACGCCTTTCTTT. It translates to CAWSPLRTTPFF.

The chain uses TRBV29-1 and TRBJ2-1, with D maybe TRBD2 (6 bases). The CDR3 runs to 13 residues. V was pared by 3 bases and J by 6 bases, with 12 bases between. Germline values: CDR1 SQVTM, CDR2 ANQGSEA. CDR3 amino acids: CSVEKHGSNEQFF. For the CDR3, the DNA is TGCAGCGTTGAGAAACACGGGAGCAATGAGCAGTTCTTC.

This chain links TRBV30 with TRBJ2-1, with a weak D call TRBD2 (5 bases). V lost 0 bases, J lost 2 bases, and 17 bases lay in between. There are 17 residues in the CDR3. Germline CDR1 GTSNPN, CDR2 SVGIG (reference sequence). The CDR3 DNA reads TGTGCCTGGAGTGTACGGGGTTGGGCGGGCCCCTACAATGAGCAGTTCTTC. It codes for CAWSVRGWAGPYNEQFF.

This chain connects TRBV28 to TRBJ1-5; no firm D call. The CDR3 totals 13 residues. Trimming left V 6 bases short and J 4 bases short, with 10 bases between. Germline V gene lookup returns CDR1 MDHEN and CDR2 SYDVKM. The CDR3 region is CASRLSRNQPQHF. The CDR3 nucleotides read TGTGCCAGCAGACTGAGCCGGAATCAGCCCCAGCATTTT.

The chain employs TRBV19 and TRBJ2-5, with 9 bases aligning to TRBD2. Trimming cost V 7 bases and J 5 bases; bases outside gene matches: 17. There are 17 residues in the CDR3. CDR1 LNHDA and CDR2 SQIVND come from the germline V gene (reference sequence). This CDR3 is CASTEGGPAGGSETQYF. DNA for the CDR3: TGTGCCAGTACCGAGGGGGGTCCAGCGGGGGGCTCGGAGACCCAGTACTTC.

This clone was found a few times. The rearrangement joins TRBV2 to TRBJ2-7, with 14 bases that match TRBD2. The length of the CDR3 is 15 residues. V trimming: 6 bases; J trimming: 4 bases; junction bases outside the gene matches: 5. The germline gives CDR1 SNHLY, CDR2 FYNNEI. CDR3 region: CASRETSGGAYEQYF. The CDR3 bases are TGTGCCAGCAGGGAGACTAGCGGGGGGGCTTACGAGCAGTACTTC.

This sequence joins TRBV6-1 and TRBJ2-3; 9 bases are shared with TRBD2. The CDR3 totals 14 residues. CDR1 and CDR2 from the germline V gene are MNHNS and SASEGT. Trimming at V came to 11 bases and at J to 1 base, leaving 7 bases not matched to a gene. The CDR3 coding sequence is TGTGCCGGATCGACTAGCGGACGCACAGATACGCAGTATTTT. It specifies CAGSTSGRTDTQYF.

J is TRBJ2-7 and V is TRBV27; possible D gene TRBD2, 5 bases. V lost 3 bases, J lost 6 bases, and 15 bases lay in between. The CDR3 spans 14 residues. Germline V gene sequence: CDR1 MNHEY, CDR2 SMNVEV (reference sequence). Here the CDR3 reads CASSFGPPGVEQYF. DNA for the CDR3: TGTGCCAGCAGTTTCGGGCCCCCCGGGGTCGAGCAGTACTTC.

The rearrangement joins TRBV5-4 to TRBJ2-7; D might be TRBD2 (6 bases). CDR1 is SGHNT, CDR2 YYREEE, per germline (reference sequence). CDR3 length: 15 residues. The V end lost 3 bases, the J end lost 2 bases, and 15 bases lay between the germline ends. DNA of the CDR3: TGTGCCAGCAGCTCCCGGGACTTGACGGCCTACGAGCAGTACTTC. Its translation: CASSSRDLTAYEQYF.

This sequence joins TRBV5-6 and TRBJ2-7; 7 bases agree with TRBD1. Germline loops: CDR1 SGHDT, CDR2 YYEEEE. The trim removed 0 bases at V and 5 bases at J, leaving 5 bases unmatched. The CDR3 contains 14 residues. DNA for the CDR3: TGTGCCAGCAGCTTGGAACAGGGGTACGACGAGCAGTACTTC. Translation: CASSLEQGYDEQYF.

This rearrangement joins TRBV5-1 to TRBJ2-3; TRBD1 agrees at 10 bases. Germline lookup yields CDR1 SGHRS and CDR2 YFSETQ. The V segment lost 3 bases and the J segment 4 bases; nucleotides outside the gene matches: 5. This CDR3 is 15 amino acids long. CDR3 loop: CASSWGQGIPDTQYF. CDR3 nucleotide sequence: TGCGCCAGCAGCTGGGGACAGGGGATTCCAGATACGCAGTATTTT.

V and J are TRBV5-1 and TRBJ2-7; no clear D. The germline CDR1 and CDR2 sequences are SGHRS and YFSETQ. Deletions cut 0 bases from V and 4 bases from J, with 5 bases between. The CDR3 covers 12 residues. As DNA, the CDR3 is TGCGCCAGCAGCTTGGGTGTATACGAGCAGTACTTC. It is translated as CASSLGVYEQYF.